The entry below gives a single T cell receptor beta chain sequence along with its context. Germline CDR1 and CDR2: SGHNT and YYREEE (reference sequence). This CDR3 has 16 residues. Trimming stripped 5 bases from V and 9 bases from J, with 27 bases between. The data are from a study of identifying expanded T cells in peripheral blood. Profiling relied on immunoSEQ multiplex PCR, and the TCRdb table lists in-frame clones only, not all of them. This sample has about 50,000 clones, with about 83% found just once. This clonotype originated in a person between 18 and 75 years old in good health. Sequencing input: blood. The chain is built from TRBV5-4 and TRBJ2-7; the D is unclear. CDR3 sequence: CASSSPGRVFPTRQYF. The CDR3 DNA follows: TGTGCCAGCAGTAGTCCAGGACGGGTTTTTCCTACGAGGCAGTACTTC.